These 23 T cell receptor beta chains were all obtained from the same sample, sequenced in a study of shared clonotypes between healthy human individuals. Method: immunoSEQ multiplex PCR; TCRdb's copy keeps in-frame clones and lacks some. Among 470,000 or so clones listed, around 73% were seen once. Sequencing input: PBMCs. The origin of the receptors is a woman in her thirties or forties in good health. Some clones in this sample may be carry-over from other donors' samples.

V and J are TRBV11-3 and TRBJ2-1, with D possibly TRBD1 on 5 matching bases. The V and J ends lost 5 bases and 9 bases respectively, with 23 bases between them. The CDR3 consists of 16 residues. Germline CDR1 SGHNT, CDR2 YENEEA. The CDR3: CASSRGGNQWGGEQFF. The CDR3 nucleotides are TGTGCCAGCAGCCGCGGCGGTAATCAATGGGGCGGTGAGCAGTTCTTC.

This chain links TRBV9 with TRBJ1-4; D not resolved. Germline loops: CDR1 SGDLS, CDR2 YYNGEE. The CDR3 has 16 residues. V shed 0 bases and J shed 8 bases, with 17 bases lying between them. This chain's CDR3 is CASSVGTGRVGEKLFF. In DNA, the CDR3 is TGTGCCAGCAGCGTAGGGACGGGTCGGGTAGGGGAAAAACTGTTTTTT.

This clone was counted a single time. The chain joins TRBV5-1 to TRBJ2-5, with a weak D call TRBD1 (6 bases). Trimming took 6 bases from V and 5 from J, leaving 14 bases between them. The V gene's germline CDR1 is SGHRS and CDR2 YFSETQ. This CDR3 is 13 amino acids long. The CDR3 bases are TGCGCCAGCATAGGGGGAGAGCGGGAGACCCAGTACTTC. This gives the protein CASIGGERETQYF.

In this sample, this clone turned up a few times. The CDR3 reads CASSFVGGTHEQYF. In nucleotides, the CDR3 is TGTGCCAGCAGCTTTGTGGGAGGGACCCACGAGCAGTACTTC. The V and J genes are TRBV11-2 and TRBJ2-7; 7 positions agree with TRBD2. This CDR3 contains 14 residues. Looked up from germline, CDR1 is SGHAT and CDR2 is FQNNGV. Trimming at V came to 3 bases and at J to 5 bases, leaving 7 bases not matched to a gene.

The chain recombines TRBV23-1 with TRBJ2-7; tentative D call: TRBD1 (5 bases). TRBV23-1 is an ORF for which the function is uncertain. The length of the CDR3 is 10 residues. CDR3 amino acids: CASSQWPGRV. DNA of the CDR3: TGCGCCAGCAGTCAATGGCCAGGGCGAGTC.

Here the CDR3 reads CASSQERDGSYEQYF. In nucleotides, the CDR3 is TGTGCCAGCAGCCAAGAGCGGGACGGATCCTACGAGCAGTACTTC. The J gene is TRBJ2-7, the V gene TRBV4-2, with D possibly being TRBD2 (6 bases). Germline CDR1 reads LGHNA; CDR2 reads YNFKEQ. There are 15 residues in the CDR3. Trimming took off 0 bases at V and 1 base at J, with 10 bases between the two ends.

The rearrangement joins TRBV4-1 to TRBJ2-6; D is possibly TRBD1 (6 bases). Germline V gene data show CDR1 as MGHRA and CDR2 as YSYEKL. The CDR3 spans 19 residues. The V and J ends lost 0 bases and 0 bases respectively, with 15 bases between them. CDR3 region: CASSQDSSDRSSGANVLTF. The CDR3 DNA reads as TGCGCCAGCAGCCAAGATTCTTCAGACAGGAGCTCTGGGGCCAACGTCCTGACTTTC.

On this clone itself: A far larger clone is only one base removed, so a read error is likely. The V gene is TRBV10-2, the J gene TRBJ2-7, with D perhaps assigned TRBD1 or TRBD2 (5 bases each). The CDR3 covers 15 residues. Germline loops: CDR1 WSHSY, CDR2 SAAADI. Trimming shortened V by 8 bases and J by 2 bases, and 19 bases separated the two germline ends. The CDR3 DNA sequence: TGCGCCAGCGGGGGAATTTGGGGAAACCCCTACGAGCAGTACTTC. Protein: CASGGIWGNPYEQYF.

The V call is TRBV11-2, the J call TRBJ2-7; tentatively, D is TRBD2 (6 bases). There are 14 residues in the CDR3. Germline V CDR1 and CDR2: SGHAT, FQNNGV. V lost 3 bases and J 2 bases, leaving 11 bases between the germline ends. CDR3 DNA sequence: TGTGCCAGCAGCTTGAGCGGGCCACCCTACGAGCAGTACTTC. Translation gives CASSLSGPPYEQYF.

This rearrangement joins TRBV11-2 to TRBJ1-1; D is unresolved. Germline CDR1 is SGHAT and CDR2 is FQNNGV. The V and J ends lost 3 bases and 0 bases respectively, with 2 bases between them. This CDR3 region has 12 residues. Written as DNA, the CDR3 is TGTGCCAGCAGCTTTGTGAACACTGAAGCTTTCTTT. Translating it yields CASSFVNTEAFF. The full variable domain, rest sourced from reference TRBV11-2 and TRBJ1-1, is EAGVAQSPRYKIIEKRQSVAFWCNPISGHATLYWYQQILGQGPKLLIQFQNNGVVDDSQLPKDRFSAERLKGVDSTLKIQPAKLEDSAVYLCASSFVNTEAFFGQGTRLTVV.

In regard to this clone: The likely explanation is a read error, given a far larger clone one base away. CDR3 DNA: TGTGCCAGCAGCGTAGGGCAAAGAGACACTGGAGCTTTCTTT. It translates to CASSVGQRDTGAFF. J is TRBJ1-1 and V is TRBV9; D remains ambiguous. CDR3 length: 14 amino acids. The germline V gene has CDR1 SGDLS and CDR2 YYNGEE.

The J gene is TRBJ2-1, the V gene TRBV19; tentative D call: TRBD2 (6 bases). CDR3 length equals 14 residues. The germline gives CDR1 LNHDA, CDR2 SQIVND (reference sequence). V dropped 10 bases and J dropped 5 bases, with 18 bases sitting between them. CDR3 residues: CATAQGPGDNEQFF. As DNA, the CDR3 is TGTGCCACTGCACAAGGCCCGGGAGACAATGAGCAGTTCTTC.

The chain links TRBV11-2 to TRBJ2-7; 7 bases are shared with TRBD2. CDR3 length equals 13 residues. The germline gives CDR1 SGHAT, CDR2 FQNNGV. The ends lost 5 bases at V and 5 bases at J; junction bases unmatched: 6. The CDR3 DNA follows: TGTGCCAGCAGCCGCGGGAGCCTGAACGAGCAGTACTTC. Its translation is CASSRGSLNEQYF. The full variable domain, completed using reference TRBV11-2 and TRBJ2-7, is EAGVAQSPRYKIIEKRQSVAFWCNPISGHATLYWYQQILGQGPKLLIQFQNNGVVDDSQLPKDRFSAERLKGVDSTLKIQPAKLEDSAVYLCASSRGSLNEQYFGPGTRLTVT.

CDR3 protein: CASSVGQLQETQYF. In DNA, the CDR3 is TGTGCCAGCAGCGTAGGGCAGCTGCAAGAGACCCAGTACTTC. The J gene is TRBJ2-5, the V gene TRBV9; no clear D gene. V gave up 0 bases and J gave up 2 bases, with 8 bases separating them. Germline-derived CDR1 and CDR2 are SGDLS and YYNGEE. The CDR3 has 14 residues.

The gene calls are TRBV9 and TRBJ2-1, with D perhaps TRBD2 (6 bases). The CDR3 has 15 amino acids. The germline gives CDR1 SGDLS, CDR2 YYNGEE. Trimming left V 2 bases short and J 6 bases short, with 15 bases between. CDR3 sequence: CASSVAREGGNEQFF. The CDR3 nucleotides read TGTGCCAGCAGCGTGGCGCGCGAGGGAGGCAATGAGCAGTTCTTC.

The chain is built from TRBV9 and TRBJ2-3, with TRBD2 matching over 8 bases. This CDR3 has 16 amino acids. CDR1 SGDLS and CDR2 YYNGEE come from the germline V gene. V shed 3 bases and J 0 bases; nucleotides not matched to a gene: 6. CDR3 amino acids: CASSGLLAASTDTQYF. The CDR3 DNA sequence: TGTGCCAGCAGCGGACTACTAGCGGCTAGCACAGATACGCAGTATTTT.

V usage is TRBV7-2 and J usage is TRBJ2-7; D is uncertain. The length of the CDR3 is 13 residues. Germline V gene sequence: CDR1 SGHTA, CDR2 FQGNSA. V lost 5 bases, J lost 3 bases, and 11 bases lay in between. CDR3 sequence reads: CASSPRRDYEQYF. DNA for the CDR3: TGTGCCAGCAGCCCCCGGAGAGACTACGAGCAGTACTTC.

This chain links TRBV18 with TRBJ2-4; the D gene is possibly TRBD2 (6 bases). This CDR3 region has 16 residues. The V gene's germline CDR1 is KGHSH and CDR2 LQKENI. Trimming took off 3 bases at V and 6 bases at J, with 18 bases between the two ends. The CDR3 region has the DNA TGTGCCAGCTCACCGACCCGGGTCGGGACTGGAAACATTCAGTACTTC. Its protein product is CASSPTRVGTGNIQYF.

The chain carries TRBV11-2 and TRBJ2-1; the match to TRBD2 covers 16 bases. Looked up from germline, CDR1 is SGHAT and CDR2 is FQNNGV. Trimming cost V 5 bases and J 3 bases; bases outside gene matches: 7. CDR3 size: 18 residues. The CDR3 DNA reads as TGTGCCAGCAGCCGGGGACTAGCGGGAGGGCCGGGCTACAATGAGCAGTTCTTC. Its protein is CASSRGLAGGPGYNEQFF.

The J gene is TRBJ2-3, the V gene TRBV5-4, with D tentatively TRBD1 or TRBD2 (5 bases each). Germline V gene sequence: CDR1 SGHNT, CDR2 YYREEE (reference sequence). This CDR3 spans 15 amino acids. Trimming took off 1 base at V and 4 bases at J, with 13 bases between the two ends. Written as DNA, the CDR3 is TGTGCCAGCAGCTTGAGGGTCGGGGACGCAGATACGCAGTATTTT. Translating it yields CASSLRVGDADTQYF.

This chain connects TRBV19 to TRBJ2-1; TRBD2 matches 9 bases. Germline V lookup: CDR1 LNHDA, CDR2 SQIVND (reference sequence). The CDR3 length is 18 residues. Germline trimming cut 3 bases from V and 4 bases from J; bases unmatched to any gene: 13. In DNA, the CDR3 is TGTGCCAGTAGTATCAGCGCGACTAGCGGATCTGTTTACAATGAGCAGTTCTTC. Translating it yields CASSISATSGSVYNEQFF.

The CDR3, as DNA: TGTGCCAGCAGTCAGAACGACCAAGAGACCCAGTACTTC. Translated, it gives CASSQNDQETQYF. The chain uses TRBV2 and TRBJ2-5, with no clear D. CDR3 length equals 13 residues. Trimming left V 5 bases short and J 0 bases short, with 7 bases between. CDR1 SNHLY and CDR2 FYNNEI come from the germline V gene.

The rearrangement joins TRBV19 to TRBJ1-1; tentatively, D is TRBD1 (5 bases). In germline, CDR1 is LNHDA, CDR2 SQIVND (reference sequence). The V gene lost 3 bases and the J gene lost 1 base, with 12 bases spanning the gap. This CDR3 is built from 15 residues. The CDR3 bases are TGTGCCAGTAGTATGGAGGACAACTGGAACACTGAAGCTTTCTTT. It translates to CASSMEDNWNTEAFF.